These T cell receptor beta chains were read from a single sample in a study of T cell repertoires in cytomegalovirus infection. Using its own MiXCR run on the reads, TCRdb lists one record per CDR3 protein. The sample shows 740,000 or so distinct CDR3 sequences, 35% to 40% of them seen only once. Sequenced sample: PBMCs. The receptors derive from a human donor in good health (CMV status not recorded). Some clones in this sample may be carry-over from other donors' samples. Each CDR3 is given with its conserved first and last residue. The D gene is left open where the match is weak. Only some rows state a clone size, as once, few, many or a class for expanded clones.

clone_size j_call d_call v_call cdr3_nt cdr3_aa
. TRBJ1-2 TRBD1 TRBV28 TGTGCCAGCAGAAATCCAGGGGGGATCTATGGCTACACCTTC CASRNPGGIYGYTF
few TRBJ2-1 . TRBV5-6 TGTGCCAGCAGCTTCCCGGGGATTATGGATTACAATGAGCAGTTCTTC CASSFPGIMDYNEQFF
. TRBJ2-7 . TRBV12-3/TRBV12-4 TGTGCCAGCAGTTTCTTCGGCTACGAGCAGTACTTC CASSFFGYEQYF
few TRBJ1-2 . TRBV6-8 TGTGCCAGCAGTTACTCTGGCCGGGAAGGGCTTTGGGGCTACACCTTC CASSYSGREGLWGYTF
many TRBJ2-1 TRBD2 TRBV20-1 TGCAGTGCTATCCTGACTAGCGGGGCTTACAATGAGCAGTTCTTC CSAILTSGAYNEQFF
. TRBJ2-3 TRBD1 TRBV4-1 TGCGCCAGCAGCCAAGTGCCCCGGGACAGGGGGCGCACAGATACGCAGTATTTT CASSQVPRDRGRTDTQYF
many TRBJ1-2 . TRBV11-2 TGTGCCAGCAGCTTAGATCCGGGGGGCTCTGGCTACACCTTC CASSLDPGGSGYTF
few TRBJ2-1 TRBD2 TRBV7-2 TGTGCCAGCAGCGAAGGGAGCGGGGGCGGCAATGAGCAGTTCTTC CASSEGSGGGNEQFF
. TRBJ1-5 . TRBV10-3 TGTGCCATCAGTGTAGGCCGGGACATAACCCAGCCCCAGCATTTT CAISVGRDITQPQHF
. TRBJ2-3 TRBD2 TRBV11-1 TGTGCCAGCAGCTCTGTACTAGCGGAAGATACGCAGTATTTT CASSSVLAEDTQYF
many TRBJ1-1 . TRBV4-1 TGCGCCAGCAGCCAAGAGGTCGTGAGTACTGAAGCTTTCTTT CASSQEVVSTEAFF
. TRBJ1-1 . TRBV19 TGTGCCAGTACCCGGACAGTTCTGATGAACACTGAAGCTTTCTTT CASTRTVLMNTEAFF
. TRBJ2-7 . TRBV19 TGTGCCAGTAGTGACGCCCGGTCCGTTAACGAGCAGTACTTC CASSDARSVNEQYF
few TRBJ2-5 . TRBV28 TGTGCCAGCAGTTTAAGGGACTCCCAGTACTTC CASSLRDSQYF
. TRBJ2-1 . TRBV6-1 TGTGGGATAACAGGGTTGTACGGTGAGCAGTTCTTC CGITGLYGEQFF
few TRBJ2-7 TRBD2 TRBV2 TGTGCCAGCAGTGAAGCCGTCCCGGGACTAGCTCTAAGCGAGCAGTACTTC CASSEAVPGLALSEQYF
. TRBJ2-1 TRBD2 TRBV20-1 TGCAGTGCTAGCCGTAGCGGGAGCTACAATGAGCAGTTCTTC CSASRSGSYNEQFF
. TRBJ1-4 . TRBV20-1 TGCAGTGCTAGACGGGCGCAAGCAACTAATGAAAAACTGTTTTTT CSARRAQATNEKLFF
few TRBJ1-1 . TRBV6-1 TGTGCCAGCAGACCCCTTGCCCACGGCACTGAAGCTTTCTTT CASRPLAHGTEAFF
. TRBJ1-6 . TRBV7-2 TGTGCCAGCAGCCGTGACCTGGGGGGGACCAGCAATTCACCCCTCCACTTT CASSRDLGGTSNSPLHF
. TRBJ1-5 . TRBV7-6 TGTGCCAGCAGCTTAGAGTTGGACCAGCCCCAGCATTTT CASSLELDQPQHF
. TRBJ2-3 . TRBV7-3 TGTGCCAGCAGCTTATCAGGGGCTCGTAGGGATACGCAGTATTTT CASSLSGARRDTQYF
once TRBJ1-2 . TRBV29-1 TGCAGCGTTACAGGGAATTCTAACTATGGCTACACCTTC CSVTGNSNYGYTF
. TRBJ1-1 TRBD1 TRBV14 TGTGCCAGCAGCCAACGGGACAGACTTACCCCTGAAGCTTTCTTT CASSQRDRLTPEAFF
. TRBJ2-7 . TRBV19 TGTGCCAGTAGTAATCATTTCGAGCAGTACTTC CASSNHFEQYF
few TRBJ2-2 . TRBV20-1 TGCAGTGCTAGAGACAGGGTATCTGGGGAGCTGTTTTTT CSARDRVSGELFF
. TRBJ1-1 . TRBV6-1 TGTGCCAGCGAATACATTCTAACTGAAGCTTTCTTT CASEYILTEAFF
. TRBJ1-4 . TRBV10-3 TGTGCCATCAGTGAGAGCCCGTCAGCATATGAAAAACTGTTTTTT CAISESPSAYEKLFF
few TRBJ1-6 TRBD1 TRBV28 TGTGCCAGCAGTTCAGCGGGACAGGGGAATTCACCCCTCCACTTT CASSSAGQGNSPLHF
. TRBJ2-5 TRBD2 TRBV19 TGTGCCAGTAGAGAGCGGGGGCGCCAAGAGACCCAGTACTTC CASRERGRQETQYF
many TRBJ2-7 . TRBV28 TGTGCCAGCAGTTTGGGGGACCCGTACTACGAGCAGTACTTC CASSLGDPYYEQYF
. TRBJ2-3 TRBD2 TRBV7-9 TGTGCCAGCAGCCCCCTAGCGGGGCCTAGCACAGATACGCAGTATTTT CASSPLAGPSTDTQYF
. TRBJ2-1 TRBD2 TRBV7-9 TGTGCCAGCAGCCACCCGCGTCGGCGGGGGGTTCCGAGCTCCTACAATGAGCAGTTCTTC CASSHPRRRGVPSSYNEQFF
few TRBJ2-3 . TRBV20-1 TGCACCCTGAGGGGCCCAGATACGCAGTATTTT CTLRGPDTQYF
many TRBJ1-5 . TRBV28 TGTGCCAGCAGTTTTGGGGACGGCCAGCCCCAGCATTTT CASSFGDGQPQHF
. TRBJ2-4 . TRBV12-3/TRBV12-4 TGTGCCAGCAGGCTGGGGGCTCCCCCGGGAAACATTCAGTACTTC CASRLGAPPGNIQYF
many TRBJ2-6 . TRBV20-1 TGCAGTGCTAGACCGCCGGGACTCCGTACTACCCTCTCTGGGGCCAACGTCCTGACTTTC CSARPPGLRTTLSGANVLTF
. TRBJ2-1 TRBD1 TRBV28 TGTGCCAGCAGGCCGGGACAGGGGCCCCAGTTCTTC CASRPGQGPQFF
. TRBJ2-7 TRBD2 TRBV7-8 TGTGCCAGCAGCTTAGCCTATCCGGGACTAGCGGGCGAGCAGTACTTC CASSLAYPGLAGEQYF
few TRBJ2-5 . TRBV4-2 TGTGCCAGCAGCCAGGACAGACAGGAGACCCAGTACTTC CASSQDRQETQYF
once TRBJ2-3 TRBD2 TRBV5-4 TGTGCCAGCAGCTCTGATAGCGGGAGGGCCGGAACAGATACGCAGTATTTT CASSSDSGRAGTDTQYF
many TRBJ2-7 TRBD2 TRBV7-2 TGTGCCAGCAGCTTAGCAGCGGGAGTAACACACGAGCAGTACTTC CASSLAAGVTHEQYF
. TRBJ2-4 . TRBV4-1 TGCGCCAGCAGCAAGGAGGACATTCAGTACTTC CASSKEDIQYF
. TRBJ1-5 TRBD1 TRBV28 TGTGCCAGCAGGGCGGGACAGCATAGCAATCAGCCCCAGCATTTT CASRAGQHSNQPQHF
many TRBJ2-7 TRBD2 TRBV7-2 TGTGCCAGCAGCTTAGCCGCTAGCGGGGGGACCTACGAGCAGTACTTC CASSLAASGGTYEQYF
few TRBJ2-7 TRBD2 TRBV7-2 TGTGCCAGCAGCCCCTCTGGGCGGGAGTACTACGAGCAGTACTTC CASSPSGREYYEQYF
. TRBJ1-2 . TRBV7-9 TGTGCCAGCAGCTTAAATACAGACTATGGCTACACCTTC CASSLNTDYGYTF
. TRBJ1-4 TRBD1 TRBV28 TGTGCCAGCAGTTTGCCAGGGACAGCGAAAAATGAAAAACTGTTTTTT CASSLPGTAKNEKLFF
. TRBJ1-2 . TRBV6-6 TGTGCCAGCAGCTCTCTCCCGCTTGGCTACACCTTC CASSSLPLGYTF
. TRBJ2-3 TRBD1 TRBV6-5 TGTGCCAGCAGTGAACCGGACAGGGGGGGTACGCAGTATTTT CASSEPDRGGTQYF
. TRBJ2-7 TRBD2 TRBV7-6 TGTGCCAGCGGCGGGGGAGGGTCGTACGAGCAGTACTTC CASGGGGSYEQYF
. TRBJ2-1 TRBD1 TRBV18 TGTGCCAGCTCACCGGACCCAGGGGGCTCCTACAATGAGCAGTTCTTC CASSPDPGGSYNEQFF
many TRBJ1-6 TRBD1 TRBV7-6 TGTGCCAGCAGCCCGGCAGGGGGCGGGTATAATTCACCCCTCCACTTT CASSPAGGGYNSPLHF
. TRBJ2-7 . TRBV20-1 TGCAGTGCTAGAGATCCAGGTTCGGCGCGGGAGCAGTACTTC CSARDPGSAREQYF
. TRBJ2-6 TRBD2 TRBV28 TGTGCCGGGGGGGGGGGTTCTGGGGCCAACGTCCTGACTTTC CAGGGGSGANVLTF